A single sample is the source of the 20 T cell receptor beta chains below, sequenced in a study of OX40 agonist ivuxolimab in advanced cancers. The assay was immunoSEQ multiplex PCR, and TCRdb's table has in-frame clones only and misses some. This sample has fewer than 80,000 clones, with 84% found just once. The sample here was CD4+ or CD8+ T cells sorted from blood, taken in a trial of the OX40 agonist ivuxolimab. The receptors come from an adult with an advanced solid tumor such as melanoma, head and neck, liver or kidney cancer.

This chain connects TRBV7-9 to TRBJ1-1; D unresolved. V shed 2 bases and J shed 3 bases, with 10 bases lying between them. Looked up from germline, CDR1 is SEHNR and CDR2 is FQNEAQ (reference sequence). This CDR3 spans 14 amino acids. CDR3: CASSLPGGDTEAFF. The CDR3, as DNA: TGTGCCAGCAGCTTACCGGGCGGGGACACTGAAGCTTTCTTT.

This rearrangement joins TRBV5-1 to TRBJ2-7; the D is unclear. The CDR3 has 16 residues. V dropped 1 base and J dropped 0 bases, with 14 bases sitting between them. CDR1 is SGHRS, CDR2 YFSETQ, per germline. CDR3 amino acids: CASSLIKGLSSYEQYF. In DNA, the CDR3 is TGCGCCAGCAGCTTGATTAAGGGCCTAAGCTCCTACGAGCAGTACTTC.

The V call is TRBV27, the J call TRBJ2-7; maybe TRBD1 (6 bases). Trimming removed 6 bases at V and 0 bases at J, with 21 bases between. The germline gives CDR1 MNHEY, CDR2 SMNVEV (reference sequence). This CDR3 has 17 amino acids. CDR3 coding DNA: TGTGCCAGCAGCCCCTTACTGGGAACAGGGCCCTCCTACGAGCAGTACTTC. It encodes CASSPLLGTGPSYEQYF.

This chain connects TRBV15 to TRBJ2-7, with TRBD2 identical over 13 bases. CDR3 length: 19 residues. The junction had 11 bases not matched to a gene; V was cut back by 0 bases and J by 3 bases. The germline gives CDR1 LNHNV, CDR2 YYDKDF (reference sequence). CDR3 sequence: CATSRDGYGGLAGDYEQYF. DNA for the CDR3: TGTGCCACCAGCAGAGATGGGTATGGTGGACTAGCGGGAGACTACGAGCAGTACTTC. Based on the CDR3 plus reference TRBV15 and TRBJ2-7, the full variable domain is DAMVIQNPRYQVTQFGKPVTLSCSQTLNHNVMYWYQQKSSQAPKLLFHYYDKDFNNEADTPDNFQSRRPNTSFCFLDIRSPGLGDTAMYLCATSRDGYGGLAGDYEQYFGPGTRLTVT.

The chain uses TRBV19 and TRBJ2-5; no reliable D call. The J call could be wrong; TRBJ2-7 is a better fit for the DNA end. CDR1 LNHDA and CDR2 SQIVND come from the germline V gene (reference sequence). The CDR3 has 11 amino acids. CDR3 protein: CATAVAYEQYF. CDR3 sequence (DNA): TGTGCCACCGCGGTGGCCTACGAGCAGTACTTC.

The chain is built from TRBV9 and TRBJ1-6; D not resolved. The germline gives CDR1 SGDLS, CDR2 YYNGEE. The CDR3 is 13 amino acids. V shed 2 bases and J shed 8 bases, with 8 bases lying between them. The CDR3 loop is CASSVSDDSPLHF. The CDR3 DNA reads as TGTGCCAGCAGCGTTTCGGACGATTCACCCCTCCACTTT.

V gene TRBV4-2 combines with J gene TRBJ1-1, with 7 positions matching TRBD1. Trimming cost V 4 bases and J 4 bases; bases outside gene matches: 6. This CDR3 is 14 amino acids long. Germline loops: CDR1 LGHNA, CDR2 YNFKEQ. The CDR3 loop reads CASSPTGVVTEAFF. The DNA for the CDR3 is TGTGCCAGCAGCCCAACAGGGGTTGTCACTGAAGCTTTCTTT.

The rearrangement uses TRBV27 and TRBJ1-2, with D possibly TRBD1 on 6 matching bases. CDR3 length: 13 amino acids. V lost 4 bases to trimming and J lost 7 bases, with 13 bases between them. CDR1 MNHEY and CDR2 SMNVEV come from the germline V gene (reference sequence). The CDR3 nucleotides read TGTGCCAGCAGTTATCGGGGGGCGAGTGGCTACACCTTC. This codes for CASSYRGASGYTF.

This clone appeared a few times. This chain joins TRBV9 and TRBJ1-6, with 7 bases matching TRBD1. The CDR3 sequence is 15 residues long. V gave up 0 bases and J gave up 10 bases; unmatched junction bases: 7. Germline values: CDR1 SGDLS, CDR2 YYNGEE. CDR3 coding DNA: TGTGCCAGCAGCGTAGCTCCAGGGGGAGGGTCACCCCTCCACTTT. Protein product: CASSVAPGGGSPLHF. Together with reference TRBV9 and TRBJ1-6, the CDR3 gives the full variable domain: DSGVTQTPKHLITATGQRVTLRCSPRSGDLSVYWYQQSLDQGLQFLIQYYNGEERAKGNILERFSAQQFPDLHSELNLSSLELGDSALYFCASSVAPGGGSPLHFGNGTRLTVT.

V and J are TRBV19 and TRBJ1-5; D gene ambiguous. Trimming cost V 6 bases and J 4 bases, with 16 bases left between them. The CDR3 consists of 15 residues. Per germline, CDR1 LNHDA and CDR2 SQIVND (reference sequence). The CDR3 spells CASRADTSINQPQHF. CDR3 nucleotide sequence: TGTGCCAGTAGGGCGGATACCAGCATTAATCAGCCCCAGCATTTT.

The chain recombines TRBV7-9 with TRBJ2-7, with 8 nucleotides matching TRBD2. Germline loops: CDR1 SEHNR, CDR2 FQNEAQ (reference sequence). CDR3 length equals 13 residues. The junction had 3 bases not matched to a gene; V was cut back by 5 bases and J by 3 bases. The CDR3 region has the DNA TGTGCCAGCAGCCCTGGGACTAGCTACGAGCAGTACTTC. It translates to CASSPGTSYEQYF. The full variable domain, in which reference TRBV7-9 and TRBJ2-7 provide the parts outside the CDR3, is DTGVSQNPRHKITKRGQNVTFRCDPISEHNRLYWYRQTLGQGPEFLTYFQNEAQLEKSRLLSDRFSAERPKGSFSTLEIQRTEQGDSAMYLCASSPGTSYEQYFGPGTRLTVT.

The chain combines TRBV7-2 with TRBJ2-7; TRBD1 agrees at 8 bases. V trimming: 5 bases; J trimming: 4 bases; junction bases outside the gene matches: 13. CDR1 is SGHTA, CDR2 FQGNSA, per germline. The CDR3 has 16 residues. CDR3 residues: CASSAKTPRGLYEQYF. CDR3 bases: TGTGCCAGCAGCGCAAAGACCCCCAGGGGGCTTTACGAGCAGTACTTC.

V usage is TRBV11-3 and J usage is TRBJ1-2; TRBD1 matches 9 bases. Germline V gene lookup returns CDR1 SGHNT and CDR2 YENEEA. The V and J ends lost 3 bases and 2 bases, in that order; junction bases with no gene match: 4. CDR3 size: 15 residues. This chain's CDR3 is CASSLRGQGNYGYTF. The DNA for the CDR3 is TGTGCCAGCAGCTTGAGGGGACAGGGAAACTATGGCTACACCTTC.

This chain uses TRBV5-4 with TRBJ2-1; either TRBD1 or TRBD2 may fit D (5 bases each). V dropped 7 bases and J dropped 4 bases, with 18 bases sitting between them. The CDR3 is made up of 15 amino acids. Germline CDR1 and CDR2: SGHNT and YYREEE (reference sequence). Written as DNA, the CDR3 is TGTGCCAGCCGCCTATCCTGGGACGGGTACAATGAGCAGTTCTTC. Translated, it gives CASRLSWDGYNEQFF.

V gene TRBV27 combines with J gene TRBJ1-4, with TRBD1 as a possible D gene (6 bases). Per the germline V gene, CDR1 is MNHEY and CDR2 is SMNVEV (reference sequence). The CDR3 has 15 amino acids. V dropped 6 bases and J dropped 12 bases, with 23 bases sitting between them. In DNA, the CDR3 is TGTGCCAGCAGCTCTAGGTGGAGGGGGGGAGGGCAACTGTTTTTT. Translation gives CASSSRWRGGGQLFF.

This chain joins TRBV6-6 and TRBJ2-1; TRBD1 agrees at 8 bases. CDR1 and CDR2 from the germline V gene are MNHNY and SVGAGI (reference sequence). Germline trimming cut 7 bases from V and 5 bases from J; bases unmatched to any gene: 7. The CDR3 sequence is 14 residues long. CDR3 coding DNA: TGTGCCAGCACCTACAGGGGGGAACACAATGAGCAGTTCTTC. It is translated as CASTYRGEHNEQFF.

In this sample, this clone turned up a few times. The chain links TRBV6-6 to TRBJ2-2; possible D gene TRBD1, 6 bases. This CDR3 spans 13 amino acids. Trimming cost V 6 bases and J 6 bases, with 11 bases left between them. The germline V gene has CDR1 MNHNY and CDR2 SVGAGI (reference sequence). The CDR3 DNA reads as TGTGCCAGCAGGAGGACAGAGGCCGGGGAGCTGTTTTTT. Protein product: CASRRTEAGELFF.

The chain recombines TRBV4-3 with TRBJ1-6; D is possibly TRBD1 (5 bases). Trimming removed 3 bases from V and 5 bases from J, with 11 bases in between. The CDR3 has 15 amino acids. From germline, CDR1 is LGHNA and CDR2 YSLEER. As DNA, the CDR3 is TGCGCCAGCAGCCACAGGGTAAAGGATAATTCACCCCTCCACTTT. It specifies CASSHRVKDNSPLHF.

The V gene is TRBV5-1, the J gene TRBJ1-3; D unresolved. Trimming removed 0 bases from V and 0 bases from J, with 7 bases in between. CDR1 is SGHRS, CDR2 YFSETQ, per germline. The CDR3 length is 15 residues. The DNA for the CDR3 is TGCGCCAGCAGCTTGGGAGGGAACTCTGGAAACACCATATATTTT. Translating gives CASSLGGNSGNTIYF.

The CDR3 loop is CASSFGTGHTEAFF. CDR3 in DNA: TGTGCCAGCAGCTTTGGGACAGGCCACACTGAAGCTTTCTTT. This chain links TRBV5-6 with TRBJ1-1; TRBD1 matches 8 bases. With V trimmed by 2 bases and J by 3 bases, 3 bases remained unmatched. This CDR3 region has 14 residues. Germline CDR1 reads SGHDT; CDR2 reads YYEEEE.